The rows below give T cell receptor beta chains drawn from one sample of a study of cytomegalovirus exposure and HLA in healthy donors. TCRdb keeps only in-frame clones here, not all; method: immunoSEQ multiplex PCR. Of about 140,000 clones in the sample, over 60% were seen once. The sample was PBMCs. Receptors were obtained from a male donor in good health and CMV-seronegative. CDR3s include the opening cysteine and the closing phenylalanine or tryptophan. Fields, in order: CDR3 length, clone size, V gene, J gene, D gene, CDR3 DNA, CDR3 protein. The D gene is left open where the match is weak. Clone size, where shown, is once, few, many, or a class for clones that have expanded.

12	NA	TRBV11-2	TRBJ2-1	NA	TGTGCCAGCAGAGGTAGCGACAATGAGCAGTTCTTC	CASRGSDNEQFF
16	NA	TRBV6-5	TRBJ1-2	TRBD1	TGTGCCAGCAGTTACTCGTATTCAGGGGGCGACTATGGCTACACCTTC	CASSYSYSGGDYGYTF
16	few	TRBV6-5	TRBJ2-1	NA	TGTGCCAGCAGTTACGCGTTAGCGATCCGGGACAATGAGCAGTTCTTC	CASSYALAIRDNEQFF
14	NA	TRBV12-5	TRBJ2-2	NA	TGTGCTAGTGGGGCGGGGAATTTCCCCGGGGAGCTGTTTTTT	CASGAGNFPGELFF
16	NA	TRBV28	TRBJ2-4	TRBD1	TGTGCCAGCAGTACGACAGGGGGCGGGCACCTGGACATTCAGTACTTC	CASSTTGGGHLDIQYF
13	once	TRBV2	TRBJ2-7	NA	TGTGCCAGCAGGACGACAGCTTCCTACGAGCAGTACTTC	CASRTTASYEQYF
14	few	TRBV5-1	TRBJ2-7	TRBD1	TGCGCCAGCAGCTTAGGGACAGGTACCTACGAGCAGTACTTC	CASSLGTGTYEQYF
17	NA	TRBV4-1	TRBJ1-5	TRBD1	TGCGCCAGCAGCCAAGGGACAGGGGCGGGAAAAAATCAGCCCCAGCATTTT	CASSQGTGAGKNQPQHF
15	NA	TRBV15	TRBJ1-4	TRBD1	TGTGCCACCAGCAGAGTCGGGACAGCGAATGAAAAACTGTTTTTT	CATSRVGTANEKLFF
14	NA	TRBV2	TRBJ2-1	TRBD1	TGTGCCAGCATAGGACAGGGAGGAATCAATGAGCAGTTCTTC	CASIGQGGINEQFF
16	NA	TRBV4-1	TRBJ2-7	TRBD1	TGCGCCAGCAGCCAGCTCGACAGGGGGCCATCCTACGAGCAGTACTTC	CASSQLDRGPSYEQYF
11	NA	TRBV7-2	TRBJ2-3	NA	TGTGCCAGCGGACACACAGATACGCAGTATTTT	CASGHTDTQYF
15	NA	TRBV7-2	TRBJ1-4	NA	TGTGCCAGCAGCTTAGGGGGGAGGGTCTATGAAAAACTGTTTTTT	CASSLGGRVYEKLFF
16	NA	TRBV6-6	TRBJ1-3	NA	TGTGCCAGCAGAGGAGGGCTCACCCGCTCTGGAAACACCATATATTTT	CASRGGLTRSGNTIYF
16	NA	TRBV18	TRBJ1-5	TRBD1	TGTGCCAGCTCACCGCCGACAGGGGGTTTGAATCAGCCCCAGCATTTT	CASSPPTGGLNQPQHF
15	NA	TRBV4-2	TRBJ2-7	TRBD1	TGTGCCAGCAGCCGCCAAGACAGGGATTCCTACGAGCAGTACTTC	CASSRQDRDSYEQYF
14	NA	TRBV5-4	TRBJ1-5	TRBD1	TGTGCCTATGGGGGGCAGGGGGGCAATCAGCCCCAGCATTTT	CAYGGQGGNQPQHF
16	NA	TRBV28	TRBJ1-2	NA	TGTGCCAGCATCCAAGGGGGGGTTGGGGCTCGCTATGGCTACACCTTC	CASIQGGVGARYGYTF
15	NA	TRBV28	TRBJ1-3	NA	TGTGCCAGCAGTTCGGAGGGCAGGGATGGAAACACCATATATTTT	CASSSEGRDGNTIYF
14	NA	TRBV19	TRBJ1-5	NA	TGTGCCAGTAGTTCGACGGAGTCCTATCGGCCCCAGCATTTT	CASSSTESYRPQHF
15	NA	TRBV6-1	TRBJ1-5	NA	TGTGCCAGCAGTGAAGGGCGGTATAGCAATCAGCCCCAGCATTTT	CASSEGRYSNQPQHF
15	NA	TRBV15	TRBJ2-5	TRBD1	TGTGCCACCAGCAGCTACAGGGGGCTGCAAGAGACCCAGTACTTC	CATSSYRGLQETQYF
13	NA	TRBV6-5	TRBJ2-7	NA	TGTGCCAGCAGCCCTGGGGCGGATTACGAGCAGTACTTC	CASSPGADYEQYF
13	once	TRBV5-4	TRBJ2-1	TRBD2	TGTGCCAGCAGCTCAAGCGGGGGGAATGAGCAGTTCTTC	CASSSSGGNEQFF
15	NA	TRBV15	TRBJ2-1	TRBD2	TGTGCCACCAGCAGAGGGGGGGGGACTAGCGATGAGCAGTTCTTC	CATSRGGGTSDEQFF
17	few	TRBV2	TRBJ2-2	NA	TGTGCCAGCACCGAGCGAGGGGGGGCCGCGAACACCGGGGAGCTGTTTTTT	CASTERGGAANTGELFF
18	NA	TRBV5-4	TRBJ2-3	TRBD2	TGTGCCAGCAGCTTAATACCTAGCGGGAGATCTCGCACAGATACGCAGTATTTT	CASSLIPSGRSRTDTQYF
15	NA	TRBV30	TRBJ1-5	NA	TGTGCCTGGAGTGTACAGGGTTCCCTCAATCAGCCCCAGCATTTT	CAWSVQGSLNQPQHF
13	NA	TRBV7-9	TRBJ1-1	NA	TGTGCCAGCAGCTCAGGGCAGAACACTGAAGCTTTCTTT	CASSSGQNTEAFF
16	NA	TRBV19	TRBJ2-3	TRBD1	TGTGCCAGTAGTCCAATCGCTGCGACAGGGGGAGATACGCAGTATTTT	CASSPIAATGGDTQYF
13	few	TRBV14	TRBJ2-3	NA	TGTGCCAGCAGCCCTAACCCAGGGGATACGCAGTATTTT	CASSPNPGDTQYF
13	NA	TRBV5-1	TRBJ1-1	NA	TGCGCCAGCAGCGGCCCGGGGGGCACTGAAGCTTTCTTT	CASSGPGGTEAFF
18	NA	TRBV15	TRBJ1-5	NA	TGTGCCACCAGCAGAGAGGGAAGGACAGTATATAGCAATCAGCCCCAGCATTTT	CATSREGRTVYSNQPQHF
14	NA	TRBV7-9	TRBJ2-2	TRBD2	TGTGCCAGCACCGGACTAGCGGGACCCGGGGAGCTGTTTTTT	CASTGLAGPGELFF
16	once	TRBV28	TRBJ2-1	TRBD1	TGTGCCAGCAGCCGGGTCGGACAGGGGGGGCACAATGAGCAGTTCTTC	CASSRVGQGGHNEQFF
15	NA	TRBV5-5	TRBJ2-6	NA	TGTGCCAGCAGCCCCCCCGGCTCTGGGGCCAACGTCCTGACTTTC	CASSPPGSGANVLTF
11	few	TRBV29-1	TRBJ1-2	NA	TGCAGCGCGACTCCAGCCTATGGCTACACCTTC	CSATPAYGYTF
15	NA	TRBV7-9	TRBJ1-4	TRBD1	TGTGCCAGCAGCGTCCAGGGGGCGACTAATGAAAAACTGTTTTTT	CASSVQGATNEKLFF
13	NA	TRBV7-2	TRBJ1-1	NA	TGTGCCAGCAGCTCACAACCGAACACTGAAGCTTTCTTT	CASSSQPNTEAFF
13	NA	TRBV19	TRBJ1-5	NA	TGTGCCAGTAGTGGGCAGGTTGGTCAGCCCCAGCATTTT	CASSGQVGQPQHF
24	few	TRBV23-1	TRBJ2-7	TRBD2	TGCGCCAGCAGTCATAGAACGACAGGGGCGTTAGCGGGAGGGAAAGGTAGAGGCTCCTACGAGCAGTACTTC	CASSHRTTGALAGGKGRGSYEQYF
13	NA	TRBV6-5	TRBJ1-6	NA	TGTGCCAGCAGTCGCACAGGGAATTCACCCCTCCACTTT	CASSRTGNSPLHF
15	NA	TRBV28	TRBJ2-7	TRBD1	TGTGCCAGCAGTATGGACAGGCTTGTTTCCTACGAGCAGTACTTC	CASSMDRLVSYEQYF
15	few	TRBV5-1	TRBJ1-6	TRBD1	TGCGCCAGCAGCTTGGGGACCGACAGGGGATCACCCCTCCACTTT	CASSLGTDRGSPLHF
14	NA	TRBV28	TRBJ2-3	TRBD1	TGTGCCAGCAGTCCCCAGGGGGCTGGAGATACGCAGTATTTT	CASSPQGAGDTQYF
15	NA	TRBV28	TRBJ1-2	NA	TGTGCCAGCAGTCAGGCGGGAGGAGGGGGCTATGGCTACACCTTC	CASSQAGGGGYGYTF
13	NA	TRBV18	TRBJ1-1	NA	TGTGCCAGCTCACAAGGGGAGAACACTGAAGCTTTCTTT	CASSQGENTEAFF
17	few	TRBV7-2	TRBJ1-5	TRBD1	TGTGCCAGCAGCTCCACCGGGACAGGGGGCGGCAATCAGCCCCAGCATTTT	CASSSTGTGGGNQPQHF
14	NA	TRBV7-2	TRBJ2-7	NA	TGTGCCAGCAGCCCCGACAGGAGCTCCTACGAGCAGTACTTC	CASSPDRSSYEQYF
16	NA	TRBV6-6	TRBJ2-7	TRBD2	TGTGCCAGCAGTTACTCCGGTAGCGGGAGAGCGGGCGAGCAGTACTTC	CASSYSGSGRAGEQYF
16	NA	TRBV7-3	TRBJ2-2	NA	TGTGCCAGCAGCCCAGGGTTGGCGGAGAACACCGGGGAGCTGTTTTTT	CASSPGLAENTGELFF
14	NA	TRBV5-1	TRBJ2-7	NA	TGCGCCAGCAGCCTCTTCGACAGTTCCTACGAGCAGTACTTC	CASSLFDSSYEQYF